The 17 T cell receptor beta chains given below trace back to one sample, sequenced in a study of monozygotic twins with inflammatory bowel disease (dated by TCRdb to about 2019). To prepare the library, 5' RACE was applied. The sequencing machine was an Illumina HiSeq 2500. Once TCRdb had reprocessed the reads, it stored one entry per CDR3 protein sequence and supplied no DNA. The sample's table covers approximately 340,000 distinct CDR3 sequences. 2% of the sample rests with the top ten. The sequenced sample consisted of blood. All receptors derive from a human donor with ulcerative colitis or Crohn's disease, or a healthy co-twin of an affected twin (not recorded which).

The CDR3 sequence is CASSSTADRSYQPQHF. The gene calls are TRBV7-8 and TRBJ1-5; TCRdb designates TRBD1, a call that cannot be tested without DNA. Per germline, CDR1 SGHVS and CDR2 FQNEAQ. This CDR3 contains 16 residues.

The V and J genes are TRBV30 and TRBJ1-5; the D call from TCRdb, TRBD1, cannot be confirmed without DNA. This CDR3 has 12 residues. The V gene's germline CDR1 is GTSNPN and CDR2 SVGIG (reference sequence). The CDR3 here is CAWSQGSQPQHF.

The chain is built from TRBV2 and TRBJ2-3; TCRdb selects TRBD2, and the lack of DNA leaves this call unchecked. Germline V CDR1 and CDR2: SNHLY, FYNNEI. This CDR3 region has 17 residues. The CDR3 reads CASSVRVARGGADTQYF. Looking up the rest from reference TRBV2 and TRBJ2-3 gives the full variable domain: EPEVTQTPSHQVTQMGQEVILRCVPISNHLYFYWYRQILGQKVEFLVSFYNNEISEKSEIFDDQFSVERPDGSNFTLKIRSTKLEDSAMYFCASSVRVARGGADTQYFGPGTRLTVL.

The chain combines TRBV7-2 with TRBJ2-1. Germline V lookup: CDR1 SGHTA, CDR2 FQGNSA. The CDR3 consists of 15 residues. CDR3 sequence reads: CASSLEGSSYNKQFF.

The chain is built from TRBV29-1 and TRBJ2-5. From germline, CDR1 is SQVTM and CDR2 ANQGSEA. This CDR3 is built from 11 residues. This chain's CDR3 is CSVESRETQYF.

This chain connects TRBV7-8 to TRBJ2-3. This CDR3 contains 12 residues. Germline lookup yields CDR1 SGHVS and CDR2 FQNEAQ. CDR3 protein: CASSLAGQSQYF.

The V and J genes are TRBV24-1 and TRBJ2-5; TCRdb designates TRBD2, a call that cannot be tested without DNA. Germline values: CDR1 KGHDR, CDR2 SFDVKD. The CDR3 extends over 15 amino acids. The CDR3 protein is CATSDPWAAQETQYF.

This chain joins TRBV2 and TRBJ1-5; TCRdb reports TRBD1, a call that lacks DNA to check it against. CDR3 length: 14 residues. Germline V gene lookup returns CDR1 SNHLY and CDR2 FYNNEI. This CDR3 is CASRDSNFNQPQHF.

The rearrangement uses TRBV7-9 and TRBJ2-5; TCRdb outputs TRBD1, but without DNA this stays unchecked. This CDR3 is 14 amino acids long. Germline CDR1 is SEHNR and CDR2 is FQNEAQ (reference sequence). The CDR3: CASSFGTGGETQYF.

The chain couples TRBV12-3 or TRBV12-4 to TRBJ1-3; TCRdb picks TRBD1, but there is no DNA to check that call. The CDR3 runs 16 residues. The CDR3 reads CASTNLRAGLGNTIYF.

The V and J genes are TRBV20-1 and TRBJ2-7; TCRdb designates TRBD1, a call that cannot be tested without DNA. The CDR3 spans 14 residues. Germline V gene sequence: CDR1 DFQATT, CDR2 SNEGSKA (reference sequence). Here the CDR3 reads CSARGGRGGYEQYF.

The V and J genes are TRBV12-3 or TRBV12-4 and TRBJ1-5; TCRdb proposes TRBD1, but this gene call is untestable without DNA. The CDR3 runs 16 residues. CDR3 region: CASSPAGVGTNQPQHF.

The chain is built from TRBV7-9 and TRBJ2-7; TCRdb calls TRBD2, which cannot be checked without DNA. From germline, CDR1 is SEHNR and CDR2 FQNEAQ (reference sequence). This CDR3 spans 12 amino acids. The CDR3 sequence: CASSLPKDSIYF. The variable domain in full, with the rest retrieved from reference TRBV7-9 and TRBJ2-7, is DTGVSQNPRHKITKRGQNVTFRCDPISEHNRLYWYRQTLGQGPEFLTYFQNEAQLEKSRLLSDRFSAERPKGSFSTLEIQRTEQGDSAMYLCASSLPKDSIYFGPGTRLTVT.

The chain has TRBV7-6 and TRBJ2-7; TCRdb reports TRBD1, a call that lacks DNA to check it against. The CDR3 is 15 amino acids. Germline assignment: CDR1 SGHVS and CDR2 FNYEAQ. The CDR3 protein is CASSLGTGLAYEQYF.

V gene TRBV10-3 combines with J gene TRBJ1-5; TCRdb names TRBD1, which stays unverified in the absence of DNA. CDR3 size: 13 residues. Germline V gene data show CDR1 as ENHRY and CDR2 as SYGVKD. This CDR3 is CAISRQGDQPQHF.

The rearrangement links TRBV19 to TRBJ2-7. This CDR3 is 13 amino acids long. Germline-derived CDR1 and CDR2 are LNHDA and SQIVND (reference sequence). The CDR3: CASSVSGAYEQYF.

The rearrangement links TRBV2 to TRBJ1-4. Germline V gene lookup returns CDR1 SNHLY and CDR2 FYNNEI. The CDR3 runs 12 residues. CDR3: CACRGINEKLFF.